Listed here are 14 T cell receptor beta chains from one sample, sequenced in a study of beta chain features in type 1 diabetes. General observations from the study: People with Type 1 diabetes carried modestly yet significantly shorter TCRB CDR3s in all four CD4+ subsets.

Isolated RNA was reverse transcribed in full, so expressed TCRB transcripts were sequenced. Only in-frame clones appear in the TCRdb table, and some are missing; sequencing was by immunoSEQ multiplex PCR. This sample has about 240,000 clones, with about 15% found just once. The antigens of these receptors remain unknown. Sequencing used naive CD4+ T cells from blood. These receptors all come from a young man with type 1 diabetes.

The rearrangement joins TRBV29-1 to TRBJ1-1; possibly TRBD1 for D (6 bases). This CDR3 spans 14 amino acids. Trimming took 8 bases from V and 0 from J, leaving 16 bases between them. Germline CDR1 is SQVTM and CDR2 is ANQGSEA. The chain's CDR3 is CSLGGQSMNTEAFF. The CDR3 nucleotides read TGCAGCTTAGGAGGACAGAGCATGAACACTGAAGCTTTCTTT.

A few counts support this clone. The rearrangement joins TRBV5-1 to TRBJ2-7; 11 bases agree with TRBD2. Germline CDR1 is SGHRS and CDR2 is YFSETQ. This CDR3 contains 17 residues. With 4 bases clipped from V and 4 bases from J, the junction kept 13 bases outside the gene matches. The chain's CDR3 is CASSPITSGSFGYEQYF. The CDR3, as DNA: TGCGCCAGCAGCCCAATCACTAGCGGGAGTTTCGGTTACGAGCAGTACTTC.

CDR3: CASSLVGLNTEAFF. CDR3 DNA sequence: TGCGCCAGCAGCTTGGTGGGCCTGAACACTGAAGCTTTCTTT. The chain combines TRBV5-1 with TRBJ1-1; D is ambiguous. Looked up from germline, CDR1 is SGHRS and CDR2 is YFSETQ. V was clipped by 0 bases and J by 0 bases, with 6 bases between them. The CDR3 is made up of 14 amino acids.

The V call is TRBV4-2, the J call TRBJ2-7; D is unclear. The V gene lost 1 base and the J gene lost 3 bases, with 16 bases spanning the gap. There are 16 residues in the CDR3. The germline V gene has CDR1 LGHNA and CDR2 YNFKEQ. The CDR3: CASSQVGDSNVYEQYF. Here the CDR3 DNA reads TGTGCCAGCAGCCAAGTCGGTGACTCGAACGTCTACGAGCAGTACTTC.

This clone was seen a handful of times. The J gene is TRBJ2-5, the V gene TRBV6-5, with 8 nucleotides matching TRBD1. CDR3 length: 13 residues. CDR1 and CDR2 from the germline V gene are MNHEY and SVGAGI. Germline trimming cut 6 bases from V and 6 bases from J; bases unmatched to any gene: 6. CDR3 loop: CASRNDRGQTQYF. Written as DNA, the CDR3 is TGTGCCAGCAGAAACGACAGGGGCCAGACCCAGTACTTC.

V usage is TRBV2 and J usage is TRBJ1-4; no clear D gene. Looked up from germline, CDR1 is SNHLY and CDR2 is FYNNEI. Trimming stripped 10 bases from V and 8 bases from J, with 17 bases between. This CDR3 contains 13 residues. CDR3 in amino acids: CATGVGHQEKLFF. Here the CDR3 DNA reads TGTGCCACCGGGGTAGGCCATCAGGAAAAACTGTTTTTT.

This chain links TRBV18 with TRBJ2-1; tentative D call: TRBD2 (6 bases). With 1 base removed from V and 9 bases from J, the gap between germline ends came to 22 bases. Per the germline V gene, CDR1 is KGHSH and CDR2 is LQKENI. CDR3 length: 17 amino acids. This CDR3 is CASSPLGEGGVYAEQFF. The CDR3 DNA reads as TGTGCCAGCTCACCACTCGGGGAAGGCGGGGTGTACGCTGAGCAGTTCTTC.

V gene TRBV14 combines with J gene TRBJ2-1; 7 bases map to TRBD2. Trimming cost V 1 base and J 2 bases; bases outside gene matches: 8. Germline assignment: CDR1 SGHDN and CDR2 FVKESK. The CDR3 loop spans 17 amino acids. In DNA form, the CDR3 reads TGTGCCAGCAGCCAAGGAGGAGCGGGGAGCCCCTACAATGAGCAGTTCTTC. Translated, it gives CASSQGGAGSPYNEQFF.

This clone appeared a few times. The chain employs TRBV29-1 and TRBJ1-1; TRBD1 aligns across 7 bases. In germline, CDR1 is SQVTM, CDR2 ANQGSEA. V was clipped by 4 bases and J by 0 bases; unmatched bases: 5. The CDR3 length is 14 residues. CDR3 residues: CSVGPGGMNTEAFF. The CDR3 nucleotides read TGCAGCGTTGGGCCAGGGGGTATGAACACTGAAGCTTTCTTT.

The chain joins TRBV6-6 to TRBJ1-4; TRBD1 agrees at 8 bases. The germline gives CDR1 MNHNY, CDR2 SVGAGI (reference sequence). The CDR3 extends over 14 amino acids. The V segment lost 5 bases and the J segment 11 bases; nucleotides outside the gene matches: 10. This CDR3 reads CASSAGTGPEKLFF. The CDR3 nucleotides read TGTGCCAGCAGTGCCGGGACAGGCCCCGAGAAACTGTTTTTT.

The chain couples TRBV6-4 to TRBJ2-3, with D perhaps TRBD2 (6 bases). Germline V lookup: CDR1 MRHNA, CDR2 SNTAGT. The V end was cut by 0 bases, the J end by 5 bases, with 12 bases between. This CDR3 is built from 15 residues. In DNA form, the CDR3 reads TGTGCCAGCAGTGACTCGGCGCGGGGAAAAGATACGCAGTATTTT. It specifies CASSDSARGKDTQYF.

The chain combines TRBV19 with TRBJ1-2, with a possible D match to TRBD1 (6 bases). The CDR3 extends over 13 amino acids. Deletions cut 8 bases from V and 1 base from J, with 11 bases between. CDR1 LNHDA and CDR2 SQIVND come from the germline V gene (reference sequence). Here the CDR3 DNA reads TGTGCCAGTGGACAGACCCTTAACTATGGCTACACCTTC. This encodes CASGQTLNYGYTF. The full variable domain, rest sourced from reference TRBV19 and TRBJ1-2, is DGGITQSPKYLFRKEGQNVTLSCEQNLNHDAMYWYRQDPGQGLRLIYYSQIVNDFQKGDIAEGYSVSREKKESFPLTVTSAQKNPTAFYLCASGQTLNYGYTFGSGTRLTVV.

J is TRBJ2-1 and V is TRBV6-6, with a tentative D call TRBD2 (6 bases). This CDR3 region has 14 residues. V dropped 7 bases and J dropped 5 bases, with 15 bases sitting between them. CDR1 MNHNY and CDR2 SVGAGI come from the germline V gene (reference sequence). The CDR3 DNA sequence: TGTGCCAGCACCGTTAGGAGGGGCGACAATGAGCAGTTCTTC. Amino acid sequence: CASTVRRGDNEQFF.

The chain joins TRBV5-4 to TRBJ2-5; D uncertain. This CDR3 is built from 12 residues. Trimming shortened V by 4 bases and J by 3 bases, and 7 bases separated the two germline ends. Germline values: CDR1 SGHNT, CDR2 YYREEE (reference sequence). The CDR3 sequence: CASSNTKETQYF. The CDR3 DNA reads as TGTGCCAGCAGCAATACTAAAGAGACCCAGTACTTC.